This T cell receptor (beta chain) was captured by sequencing in a study of T cell repertoires in cytomegalovirus infection. This clonotype was seen repeatedly, ten times or more. V dropped 3 bases and J dropped 2 bases, with 16 bases sitting between them. CDR1 and CDR2 from the germline V gene are LNHDA and SQIVND (reference sequence). This CDR3 region has 16 residues. TCRdb analysed the reads with MiXCR anew, one entry per CDR3 protein. This sample has 510,000 or so distinct CDR3 sequences, with about 25% found just once. This TCR derives from a human donor in good health (CMV status not recorded). Some clones in this sample may be carry-over from other donors' samples. The specimen sequenced was PBMCs. The chain recombines TRBV19 with TRBJ1-1; D gene unclear. CDR3 nucleotides: TGTGCCAGTAGTATGGTCGGGGTAGGCCGAAACACTGAAGCTTTCTTT. Its translation is CASSMVGVGRNTEAFF.